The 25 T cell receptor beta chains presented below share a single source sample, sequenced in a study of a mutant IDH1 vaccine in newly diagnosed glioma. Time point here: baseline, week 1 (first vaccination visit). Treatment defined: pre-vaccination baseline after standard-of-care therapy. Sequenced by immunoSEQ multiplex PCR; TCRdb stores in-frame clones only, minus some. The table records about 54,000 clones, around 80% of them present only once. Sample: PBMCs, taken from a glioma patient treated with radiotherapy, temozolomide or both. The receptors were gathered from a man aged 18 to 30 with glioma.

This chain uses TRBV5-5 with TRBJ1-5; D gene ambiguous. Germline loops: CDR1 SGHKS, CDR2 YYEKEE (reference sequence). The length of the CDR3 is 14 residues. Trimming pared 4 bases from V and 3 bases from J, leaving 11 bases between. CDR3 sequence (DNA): TGTGCCAGCAGCGTGACCTCCCCCAATCAGCCCCAGCATTTT. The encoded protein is CASSVTSPNQPQHF.

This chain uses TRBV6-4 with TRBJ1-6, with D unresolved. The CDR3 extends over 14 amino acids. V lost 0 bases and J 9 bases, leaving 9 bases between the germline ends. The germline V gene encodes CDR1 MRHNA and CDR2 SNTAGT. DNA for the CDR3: TGTGCCAGCAGTGACTCGACTTCAGGTTCACCCCTCCACTTT. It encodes CASSDSTSGSPLHF.

In DNA, the CDR3 is TGTGCCAGTAGTATCCTATCCAGGGGACAGGGGGGAACACCCCTCCACTTT. This sequence encodes CASSILSRGQGGTPLHF. The chain has TRBV19 and TRBJ1-6, with TRBD1 matching over 11 bases. CDR3 length: 17 residues. Germline CDR1 and CDR2: LNHDA and SQIVND (reference sequence). J gave up 11 bases and V 3 bases, and 12 bases lay outside the gene matches.

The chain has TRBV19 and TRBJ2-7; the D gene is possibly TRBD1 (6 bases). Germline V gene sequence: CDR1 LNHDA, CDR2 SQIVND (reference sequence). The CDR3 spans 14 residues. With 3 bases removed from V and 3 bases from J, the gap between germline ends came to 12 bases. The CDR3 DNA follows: TGTGCCAGTAGTATCGGGACAAGTGTCTACGAGCAGTACTTC. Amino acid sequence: CASSIGTSVYEQYF.

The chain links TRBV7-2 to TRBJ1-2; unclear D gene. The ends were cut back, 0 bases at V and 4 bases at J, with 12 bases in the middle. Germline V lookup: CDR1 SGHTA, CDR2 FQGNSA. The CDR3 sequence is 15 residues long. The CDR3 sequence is CASSLASGESYGYTF. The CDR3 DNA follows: TGTGCCAGCAGCTTAGCATCCGGGGAGTCCTATGGCTACACCTTC. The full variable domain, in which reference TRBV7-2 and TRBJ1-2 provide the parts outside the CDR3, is GAGVSQSPSNKVTEKGKDVELRCDPISGHTALYWYRQSLGQGLEFLIYFQGNSAPDKSGLPSDRFSAERTGGSVSTLTIQRTQQEDSAVYLCASSLASGESYGYTFGSGTRLTVV.

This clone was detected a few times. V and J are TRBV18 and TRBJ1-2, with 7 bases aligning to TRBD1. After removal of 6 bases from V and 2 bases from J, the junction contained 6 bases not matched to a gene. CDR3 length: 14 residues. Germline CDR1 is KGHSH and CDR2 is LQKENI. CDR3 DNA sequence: TGTGCCAGCTCCTCCAGGACAGGAAACTATGGCTACACCTTC. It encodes CASSSRTGNYGYTF.

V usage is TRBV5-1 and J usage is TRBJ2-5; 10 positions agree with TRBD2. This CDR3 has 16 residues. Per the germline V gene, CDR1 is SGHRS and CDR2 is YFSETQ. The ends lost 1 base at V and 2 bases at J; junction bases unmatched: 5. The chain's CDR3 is CASSLSPAGGQETQYF. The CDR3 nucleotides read TGCGCCAGCAGCTTGTCCCCAGCGGGGGGGCAAGAGACCCAGTACTTC.

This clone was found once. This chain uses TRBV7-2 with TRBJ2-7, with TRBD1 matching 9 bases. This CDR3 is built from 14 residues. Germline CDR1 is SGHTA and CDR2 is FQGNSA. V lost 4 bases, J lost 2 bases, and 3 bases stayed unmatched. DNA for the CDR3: TGTGCCAGCAGCTCAAGACAGGGGGCCTACGAGCAGTACTTC. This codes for CASSSRQGAYEQYF. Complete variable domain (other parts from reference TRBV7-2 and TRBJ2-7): GAGVSQSPSNKVTEKGKDVELRCDPISGHTALYWYRQSLGQGLEFLIYFQGNSAPDKSGLPSDRFSAERTGGSVSTLTIQRTQQEDSAVYLCASSSRQGAYEQYFGPGTRLTVT.

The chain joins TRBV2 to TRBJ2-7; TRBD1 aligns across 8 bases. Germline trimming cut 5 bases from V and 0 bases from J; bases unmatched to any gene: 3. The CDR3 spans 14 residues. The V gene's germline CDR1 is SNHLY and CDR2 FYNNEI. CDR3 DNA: TGTGCCAGCAGTAGGGACAGGAGCTCCTACGAGCAGTACTTC. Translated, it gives CASSRDRSSYEQYF.

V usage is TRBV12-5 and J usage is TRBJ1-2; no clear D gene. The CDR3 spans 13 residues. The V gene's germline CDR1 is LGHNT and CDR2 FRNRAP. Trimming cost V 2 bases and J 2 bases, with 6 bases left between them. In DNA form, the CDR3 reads TGTGCTAGTGGTTTGAACGGGAACTATGGCTACACCTTC. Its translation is CASGLNGNYGYTF.

Here the CDR3 DNA reads TGCGCCAGCAGCCAAGATGGGCGGTTAAGCTCCTACAATGAGCAGTTCTTC. It encodes CASSQDGRLSSYNEQFF. The V call is TRBV4-1, the J call TRBJ2-1; D uncertain. Trimming pared 0 bases from V and 0 bases from J, leaving 12 bases between. Germline CDR1 is MGHRA and CDR2 is YSYEKL. The CDR3 is 17 amino acids.

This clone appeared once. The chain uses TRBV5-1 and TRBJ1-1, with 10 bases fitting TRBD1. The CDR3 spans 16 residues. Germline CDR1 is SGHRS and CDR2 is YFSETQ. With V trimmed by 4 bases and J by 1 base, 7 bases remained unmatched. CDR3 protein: CASSPDRGTKNTEAFF. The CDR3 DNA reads TGCGCCAGCAGCCCGGACAGGGGGACGAAGAACACTGAAGCTTTCTTT.

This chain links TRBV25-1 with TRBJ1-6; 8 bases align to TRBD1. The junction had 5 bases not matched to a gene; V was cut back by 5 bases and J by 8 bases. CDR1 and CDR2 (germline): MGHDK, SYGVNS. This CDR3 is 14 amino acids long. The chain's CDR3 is CASSLTGGYSPLHF. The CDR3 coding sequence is TGTGCCAGCAGTCTTACAGGGGGATATTCACCCCTCCACTTT. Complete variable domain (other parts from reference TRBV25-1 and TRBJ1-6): EADIYQTPRYLVIGTGKKITLECSQTMGHDKMYWYQQDPGMELHLIHYSYGVNSTEKGDLSSESTVSRIRTEHFPLTLESARPSHTSQYLCASSLTGGYSPLHFGNGTRLTVT.

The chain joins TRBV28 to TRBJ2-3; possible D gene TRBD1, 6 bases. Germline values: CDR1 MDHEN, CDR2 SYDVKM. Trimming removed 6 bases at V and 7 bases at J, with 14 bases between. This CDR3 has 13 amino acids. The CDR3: CASRLDSTHTQYF. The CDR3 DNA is TGTGCCAGCAGATTGGACAGCACCCATACGCAGTATTTT.

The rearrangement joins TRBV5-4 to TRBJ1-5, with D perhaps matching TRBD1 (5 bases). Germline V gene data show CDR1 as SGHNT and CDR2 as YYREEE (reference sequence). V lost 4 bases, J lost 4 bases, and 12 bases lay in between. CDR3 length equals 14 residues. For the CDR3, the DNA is TGTGCCAGCAGCCCAGGGCTTTTAAATCAGCCCCAGCATTTT. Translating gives CASSPGLLNQPQHF.

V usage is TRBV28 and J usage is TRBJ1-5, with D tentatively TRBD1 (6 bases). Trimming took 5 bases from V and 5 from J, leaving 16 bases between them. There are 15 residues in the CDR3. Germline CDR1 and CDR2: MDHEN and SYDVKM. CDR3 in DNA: TGTGCCAGCAGTCGGACAGTAGGTACGGATCAGCCCCAGCATTTT. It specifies CASSRTVGTDQPQHF.

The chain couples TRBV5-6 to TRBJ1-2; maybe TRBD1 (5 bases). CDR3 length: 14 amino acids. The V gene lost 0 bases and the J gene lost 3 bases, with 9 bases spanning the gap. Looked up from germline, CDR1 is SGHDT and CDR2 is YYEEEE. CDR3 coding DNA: TGTGCCAGCAGCTTGGGGGGCGCGGACTATGGCTACACCTTC. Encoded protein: CASSLGGADYGYTF.

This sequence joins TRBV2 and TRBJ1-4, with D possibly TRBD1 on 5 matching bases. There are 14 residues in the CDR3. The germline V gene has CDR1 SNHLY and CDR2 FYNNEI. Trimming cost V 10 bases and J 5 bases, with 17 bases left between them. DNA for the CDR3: TGTGCCACCAGCCCGGGACGGGGGAATGAAAAACTGTTTTTT. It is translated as CATSPGRGNEKLFF. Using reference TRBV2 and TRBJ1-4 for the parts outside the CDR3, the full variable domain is EPEVTQTPSHQVTQMGQEVILRCVPISNHLYFYWYRQILGQKVEFLVSFYNNEISEKSEIFDDQFSVERPDGSNFTLKIRSTKLEDSAMYFCATSPGRGNEKLFFGSGTQLSVL.

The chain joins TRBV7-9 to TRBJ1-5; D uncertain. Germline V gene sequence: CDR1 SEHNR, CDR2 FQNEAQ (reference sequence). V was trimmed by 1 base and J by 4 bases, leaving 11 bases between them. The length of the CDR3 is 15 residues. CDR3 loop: CASSLGGVRNQPQHF. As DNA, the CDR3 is TGTGCCAGCAGCTTAGGGGGTGTCCGGAATCAGCCCCAGCATTTT. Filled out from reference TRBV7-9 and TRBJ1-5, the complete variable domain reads DTGVSQNPRHKITKRGQNVTFRCDPISEHNRLYWYRQTLGQGPEFLTYFQNEAQLEKSRLLSDRFSAERPKGSFSTLEIQRTEQGDSAMYLCASSLGGVRNQPQHFGDGTRLSIL.

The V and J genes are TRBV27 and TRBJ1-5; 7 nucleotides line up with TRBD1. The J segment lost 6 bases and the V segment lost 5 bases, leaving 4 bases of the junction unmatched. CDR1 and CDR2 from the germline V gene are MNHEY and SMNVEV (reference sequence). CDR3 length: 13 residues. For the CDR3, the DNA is TGTGCCAGCAGTGCCCACAGGGGTCAGCCCCAGCATTTT. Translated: CASSAHRGQPQHF.

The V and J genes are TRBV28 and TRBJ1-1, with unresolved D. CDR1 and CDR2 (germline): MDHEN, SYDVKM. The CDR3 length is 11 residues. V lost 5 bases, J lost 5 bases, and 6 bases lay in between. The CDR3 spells CASSQRTEAFF. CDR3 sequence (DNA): TGTGCCAGCAGTCAGAGGACTGAAGCTTTCTTT.

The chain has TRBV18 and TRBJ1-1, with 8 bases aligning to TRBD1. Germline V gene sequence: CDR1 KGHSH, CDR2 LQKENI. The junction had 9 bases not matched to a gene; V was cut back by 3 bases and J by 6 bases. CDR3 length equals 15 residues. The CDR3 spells CASSPRQGIRAEAFF. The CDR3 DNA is TGTGCCAGCTCACCTCGACAGGGGATTAGGGCTGAAGCTTTCTTT.

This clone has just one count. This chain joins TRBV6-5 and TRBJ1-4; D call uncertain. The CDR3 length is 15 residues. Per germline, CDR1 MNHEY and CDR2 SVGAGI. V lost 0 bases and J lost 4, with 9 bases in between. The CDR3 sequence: CASSYSWSSNEKLFF. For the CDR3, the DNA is TGTGCCAGCAGTTACTCCTGGAGCAGTAATGAAAAACTGTTTTTT.

The CDR3 region has the DNA TGTGCCTGGAGTGTACTGAGAGTACAAGAGACCCAGTACTTC. Its protein is CAWSVLRVQETQYF. The chain recombines TRBV30 with TRBJ2-5; D is undetermined. This CDR3 contains 14 residues. Trimming took 0 bases from V and 2 from J, leaving 10 bases between them. Germline V gene lookup returns CDR1 GTSNPN and CDR2 SVGIG (reference sequence).

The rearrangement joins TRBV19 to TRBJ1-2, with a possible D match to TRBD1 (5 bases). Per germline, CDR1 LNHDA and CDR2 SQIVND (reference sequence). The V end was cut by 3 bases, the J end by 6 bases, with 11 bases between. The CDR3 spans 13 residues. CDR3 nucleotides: TGTGCCAGTAGTATCGGGACTTCAAATGGCTACACCTTC. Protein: CASSIGTSNGYTF.